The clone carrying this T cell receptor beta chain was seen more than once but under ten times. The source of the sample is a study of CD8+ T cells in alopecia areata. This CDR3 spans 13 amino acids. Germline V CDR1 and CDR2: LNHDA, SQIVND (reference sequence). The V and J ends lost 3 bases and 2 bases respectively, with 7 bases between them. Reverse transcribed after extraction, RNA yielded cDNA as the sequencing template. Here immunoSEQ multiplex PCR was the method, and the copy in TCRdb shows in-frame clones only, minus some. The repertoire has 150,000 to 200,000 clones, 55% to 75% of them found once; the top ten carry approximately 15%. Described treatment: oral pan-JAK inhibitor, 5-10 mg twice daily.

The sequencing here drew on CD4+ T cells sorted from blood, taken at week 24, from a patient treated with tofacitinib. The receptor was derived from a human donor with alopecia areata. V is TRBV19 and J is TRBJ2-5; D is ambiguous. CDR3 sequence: CASSIWQQETQYF. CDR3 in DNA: TGTGCCAGTAGTATCTGGCAGCAAGAGACCCAGTACTTC.